The rows below give T cell receptor beta chains drawn from one sample of a study of blood T cell repertoires in COVID-19. Measured with immunoSEQ multiplex PCR; TCRdb has only the in-frame clones, and not every one. This sample has 30,000 to 35,000 clones; around 82% occur once, and the top ten carry around 40%. Sequencing used peripheral blood. These receptors all stem from an elderly man with active or convalescent COVID-19. The CDR3 runs from the conserved cysteine through the conserved F or W.

len | j_gene | v_gene | CDR3aa
15 | TRBJ2-1 | TRBV7-3 | CASSLLAGGNNEQFF
13 | TRBJ2-3 | TRBV6-6 | CASRREGADTQYF
14 | TRBJ2-1 | TRBV30 | CAWSRGQGFDEQFF
17 | TRBJ2-4 | TRBV6-6 | CASSPWGGRGAKNIQYF
15 | TRBJ2-1 | TRBV5-1 | CASSSTSSPWNEQFF
13 | TRBJ2-4 | TRBV28 | CASRGQQKNIQYF
14 | TRBJ2-1 | TRBV11-3 | CASSFDSSYNEQFF
14 | TRBJ2-7 | TRBV11-3 | CASSFGQGSYEQYF
15 | TRBJ2-1 | TRBV6-2/TRBV6-3 | CASSLPSGGLNEQFF
13 | TRBJ1-2 | TRBV24-1 | CATSDSLEHGYTF
15 | TRBJ2-1 | TRBV7-3 | CASSLNRAGYNEQFF
17 | TRBJ1-2 | TRBV18 | CASSQRTGTKTNYGYTF
14 | TRBJ2-1 | TRBV19 | CASSMASGYNEQFF
11 | TRBJ1-2 | TRBV20-1 | CSVRALEGYTF
14 | TRBJ2-7 | TRBV9 | CASSVSPGTYEQYF
16 | TRBJ2-2 | TRBV4-1 | CASSQTGTRSTGELFF
15 | TRBJ2-2 | TRBV24-1 | CATSDFRDIDGELFF
15 | TRBJ2-3 | TRBV19 | CASSNRDRVADTQYF
19 | TRBJ2-6 | TRBV2 | CASSDPGTGVNSGANVLTF
15 | TRBJ1-4 | TRBV6-5 | CASSRQHATNEKLFF
14 | TRBJ2-3 | TRBV6-1 | CASSENRGTDTQYF
15 | TRBJ1-2 | TRBV27 | CASSTQRSVTYGYTF
11 | TRBJ1-2 | TRBV28 | CASAVNYGYTF
13 | TRBJ1-1 | TRBV19 | CASSNSGKAEAFF
16 | TRBJ1-4 | TRBV4-1 | CASSRPLRDRGEKLFF